A selection of T cell receptor beta chains follows, all from one sample in a study of OX40 agonist ivuxolimab in advanced cancers. Assay: immunoSEQ multiplex PCR; the TCRdb copy retains only in-frame clones and omits some. The sample has tens of thousands of clones, more than 80% seen once. The sequencing here drew on CD4+ or CD8+ T cells sorted from blood, taken in a trial of the OX40 agonist ivuxolimab. The receptors originated from an adult with an advanced solid tumor such as melanoma, head and neck, liver or kidney cancer. CDR3s include the opening cysteine and the closing phenylalanine or tryptophan.

j_gene: TRBJ2-1
v_gene: TRBV5-4
CDR3aa: CASSLVSFSYNEQFF

j_gene: TRBJ2-7
v_gene: TRBV27
CDR3aa: CASSLGPPRSDSYEQYF

j_gene: TRBJ2-7
v_gene: TRBV6-6
CDR3aa: CASSYAGDGYEQYF

j_gene: TRBJ1-1
v_gene: TRBV13
CDR3aa: CASNAGGELWTEAFF

j_gene: TRBJ2-5
v_gene: TRBV7-9
CDR3aa: CASSSSSGGSEETQYF

j_gene: TRBJ2-2
v_gene: TRBV19
CDR3aa: CASTGSGVAPNTGELFF

j_gene: TRBJ1-1
v_gene: TRBV9
CDR3aa: CASSVDGGNTEAFF

j_gene: TRBJ2-5
v_gene: TRBV19
CDR3aa: CASSIRGGGETQYF

j_gene: TRBJ2-1
v_gene: TRBV19
CDR3aa: CASRKLAGGPFEQFF

j_gene: TRBJ1-1
v_gene: TRBV7-8
CDR3aa: CASSFEGGLAAFF

j_gene: TRBJ2-7
v_gene: TRBV6-6
CDR3aa: CASSPGTGNSYEQYF

j_gene: TRBJ2-3
v_gene: TRBV9
CDR3aa: CASSVGGDTQYF

j_gene: TRBJ1-1
v_gene: TRBV19
CDR3aa: CASSIGKGNTEAFF

j_gene: TRBJ2-4
v_gene: TRBV27
CDR3aa: CASSMTSNKNIQYF

j_gene: TRBJ1-6
v_gene: TRBV6-5
CDR3aa: CASSWDRADNSPLHF

j_gene: TRBJ1-5
v_gene: TRBV28
CDR3aa: CASSARDNKVIYSNQPQHF

j_gene: TRBJ1-2
v_gene: TRBV6-5
CDR3aa: CASSYQYQGGNYGYTF

j_gene: TRBJ1-1
v_gene: TRBV6-5
CDR3aa: CASSPRGPDTEAFF

j_gene: TRBJ1-2
v_gene: TRBV27
CDR3aa: CASSLSPPPTLYGYTF

j_gene: TRBJ2-1
v_gene: TRBV9
CDR3aa: CASSVVRGQGLNEQFF

j_gene: TRBJ2-1
v_gene: TRBV19
CDR3aa: CASSSGTSGSNEQFF

j_gene: TRBJ1-2
v_gene: TRBV28
CDR3aa: CASSLGPNGYTF

j_gene: TRBJ1-1
v_gene: TRBV29-1
CDR3aa: CSGRVAYSQNTEAFF

j_gene: TRBJ2-1
v_gene: TRBV29-1
CDR3aa: CSVEVVGLAGPYNEQFF

j_gene: TRBJ2-7
v_gene: TRBV6-5
CDR3aa: CASSYAGQGYEQYF

j_gene: TRBJ1-1
v_gene: TRBV7-9
CDR3aa: CASSSPGGAPNTEAFF

j_gene: TRBJ2-1
v_gene: TRBV6-5
CDR3aa: CASSPPLGGYNEQFF

j_gene: TRBJ1-1
v_gene: TRBV7-9
CDR3aa: CASSLVVRGDTEAFF

j_gene: TRBJ1-1
v_gene: TRBV7-3
CDR3aa: CASSLLAGSNTEAFF

j_gene: TRBJ2-7
v_gene: TRBV5-1
CDR3aa: CASSLMGEDYEQYF

j_gene: TRBJ2-1
v_gene: TRBV11-2
CDR3aa: CASSKDSGRAYNEQFF

j_gene: TRBJ2-5
v_gene: TRBV9
CDR3aa: CASSVGLAGGETQYF

j_gene: TRBJ2-3
v_gene: TRBV6-1
CDR3aa: CASSDGRTQGTALADTQYF

j_gene: TRBJ2-6
v_gene: TRBV9
CDR3aa: CASSVVADTGRGANVLTF

j_gene: TRBJ2-6
v_gene: TRBV21-1
CDR3aa: CAPRAGYRSGANVLTF

j_gene: TRBJ2-1
v_gene: TRBV28
CDR3aa: CASSLMMNEQFF

j_gene: TRBJ2-1
v_gene: TRBV7-9
CDR3aa: CASATSGYNEQFF

j_gene: TRBJ1-5
v_gene: TRBV7-2
CDR3aa: CASSPISSQPQHF

j_gene: TRBJ1-2
v_gene: TRBV6-5
CDR3aa: CASSYQPGLNNGYTF

j_gene: TRBJ2-3
v_gene: TRBV7-9
CDR3aa: CARSSSTDTQYF

j_gene: TRBJ2-7
v_gene: TRBV5-8
CDR3aa: CASTSLGTKRHEQYF

j_gene: TRBJ2-7
v_gene: TRBV19
CDR3aa: CASGYGGTYEQYF

j_gene: TRBJ2-7
v_gene: TRBV27
CDR3aa: CASSRTLYTSYEQYF

j_gene: TRBJ2-1
v_gene: TRBV7-8
CDR3aa: CASSSTPPGLAGMSSYNEQFF

j_gene: TRBJ2-7
v_gene: TRBV27
CDR3aa: CASSFGPLSYEQYF

j_gene: TRBJ2-7
v_gene: TRBV4-3
CDR3aa: CASSQAPTSYEQYF

j_gene: TRBJ1-3
v_gene: TRBV19
CDR3aa: CASSTWTGSGNTIYF

j_gene: TRBJ2-2
v_gene: TRBV9
CDR3aa: CASSSVGTVGGELFF

j_gene: TRBJ2-3
v_gene: TRBV4-2
CDR3aa: CASSLGDTQYF

j_gene: TRBJ1-2
v_gene: TRBV15
CDR3aa: CATSRVEVPGVYGYTF

j_gene: TRBJ2-7
v_gene: TRBV6-5
CDR3aa: CASSSTHSYEQYF

j_gene: TRBJ2-7
v_gene: TRBV28
CDR3aa: CASSSLGTESSYEQYF

j_gene: TRBJ2-3
v_gene: TRBV9
CDR3aa: CASSVAGVAGGADTQYF

j_gene: TRBJ2-5
v_gene: TRBV5-1
CDR3aa: CASSLAEGAEETQYF

j_gene: TRBJ2-3
v_gene: TRBV27
CDR3aa: CASSLGAVTSTDTQYF

j_gene: TRBJ2-1
v_gene: TRBV7-9
CDR3aa: CASSSGGYEQFF

j_gene: TRBJ2-1
v_gene: TRBV12-5
CDR3aa: CASGLEALTSGEQFF

j_gene: TRBJ2-5
v_gene: TRBV9
CDR3aa: CASSVEGRFQETQYF

j_gene: TRBJ1-5
v_gene: TRBV15
CDR3aa: CATSGRDTNQPQHF